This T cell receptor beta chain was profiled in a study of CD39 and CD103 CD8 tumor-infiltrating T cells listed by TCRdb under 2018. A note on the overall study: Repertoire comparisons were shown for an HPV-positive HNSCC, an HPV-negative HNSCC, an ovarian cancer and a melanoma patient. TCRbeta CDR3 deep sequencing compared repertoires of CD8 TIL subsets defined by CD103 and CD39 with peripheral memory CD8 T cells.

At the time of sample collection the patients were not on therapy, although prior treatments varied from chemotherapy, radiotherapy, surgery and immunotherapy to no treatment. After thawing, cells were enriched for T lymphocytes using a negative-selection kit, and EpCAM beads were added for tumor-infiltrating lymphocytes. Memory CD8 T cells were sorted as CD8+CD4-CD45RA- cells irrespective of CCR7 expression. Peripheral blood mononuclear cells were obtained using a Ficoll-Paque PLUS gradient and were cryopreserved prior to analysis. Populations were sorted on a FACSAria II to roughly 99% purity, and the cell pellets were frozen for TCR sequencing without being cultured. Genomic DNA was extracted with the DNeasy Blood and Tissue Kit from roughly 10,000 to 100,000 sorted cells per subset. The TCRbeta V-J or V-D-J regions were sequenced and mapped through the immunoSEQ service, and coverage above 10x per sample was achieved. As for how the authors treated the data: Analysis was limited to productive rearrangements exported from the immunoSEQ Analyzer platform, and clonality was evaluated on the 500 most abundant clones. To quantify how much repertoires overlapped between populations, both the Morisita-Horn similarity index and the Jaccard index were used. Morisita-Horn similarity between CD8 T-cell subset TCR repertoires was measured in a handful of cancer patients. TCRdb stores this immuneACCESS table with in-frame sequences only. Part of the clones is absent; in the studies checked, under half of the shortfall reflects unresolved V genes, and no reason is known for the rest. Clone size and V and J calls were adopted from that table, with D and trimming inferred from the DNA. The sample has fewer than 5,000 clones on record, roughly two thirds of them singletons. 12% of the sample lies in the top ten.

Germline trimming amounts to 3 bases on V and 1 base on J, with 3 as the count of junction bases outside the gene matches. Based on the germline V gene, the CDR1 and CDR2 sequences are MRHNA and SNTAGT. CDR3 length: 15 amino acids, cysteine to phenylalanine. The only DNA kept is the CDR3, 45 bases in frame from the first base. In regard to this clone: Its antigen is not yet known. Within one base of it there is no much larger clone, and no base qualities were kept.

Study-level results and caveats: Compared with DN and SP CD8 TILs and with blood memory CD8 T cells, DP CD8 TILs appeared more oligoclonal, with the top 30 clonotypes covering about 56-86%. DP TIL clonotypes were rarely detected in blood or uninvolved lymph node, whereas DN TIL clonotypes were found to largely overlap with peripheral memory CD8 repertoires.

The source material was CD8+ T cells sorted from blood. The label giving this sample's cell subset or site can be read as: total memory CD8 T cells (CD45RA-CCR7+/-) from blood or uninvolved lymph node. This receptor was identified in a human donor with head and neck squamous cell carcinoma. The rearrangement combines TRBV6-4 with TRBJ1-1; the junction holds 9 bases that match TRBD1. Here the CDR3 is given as CASSETGGENTEAFF. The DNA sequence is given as TGTGCCAGCAGTGAGACAGGGGGGGAGAACACTGAAGCTTTCTTT.